The present T cell receptor beta chain was sequenced within a study of cytomegalovirus exposure and HLA in healthy donors. The study's findings and limits: The finding came from a later analysis; first-cohort TCR clusters tended to co-occur in the approximately 120 validation repertoires. Some TCR beta chains (164 of them) were listed as cytomegalovirus-associated.

A word on this clone: Its specificity is not known.

Data came from immunoSEQ multiplex PCR; TCRdb stores just in-frame clones and leaves some out. This repertoire shows about 360,000 clones, roughly 90% found once; its top ten account for approximately 0.86%. The CDR3 extends over 15 amino acids. Germline V lookup: CDR1 SGHDN, CDR2 FVKESK. The ends were cut back, 5 bases at V and 0 bases at J, with 11 bases in the middle. This clonotype was obtained from a woman aged 18 to 35 in good health and CMV-seronegative. The rearrangement joins TRBV14 to TRBJ2-1; TRBD1 might be the D (5 bases). What was sequenced was PBMCs. The CDR3 nucleotides read TGTGCCAGCAGCGCCTCAAGGGGCTCCTACAATGAGCAGTTCTTC. It codes for CASSASRGSYNEQFF.